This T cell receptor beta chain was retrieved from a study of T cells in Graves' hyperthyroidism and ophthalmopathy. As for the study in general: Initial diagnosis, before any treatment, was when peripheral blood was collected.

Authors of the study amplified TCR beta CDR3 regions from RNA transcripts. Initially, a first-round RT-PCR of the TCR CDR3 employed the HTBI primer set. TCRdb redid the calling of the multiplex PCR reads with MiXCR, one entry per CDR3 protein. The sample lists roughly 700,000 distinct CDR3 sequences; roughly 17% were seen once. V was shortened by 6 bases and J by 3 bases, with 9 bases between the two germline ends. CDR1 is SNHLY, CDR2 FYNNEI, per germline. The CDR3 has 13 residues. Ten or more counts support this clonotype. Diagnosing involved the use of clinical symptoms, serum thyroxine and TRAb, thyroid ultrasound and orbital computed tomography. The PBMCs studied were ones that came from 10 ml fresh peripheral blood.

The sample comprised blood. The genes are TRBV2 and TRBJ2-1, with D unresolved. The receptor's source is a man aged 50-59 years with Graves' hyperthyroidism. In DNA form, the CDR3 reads TGTGCCAGCAGACCATGGGGCTACAATGAGCAGTTCTTC. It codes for CASRPWGYNEQFF.